These 12 T cell receptor beta chains came from one sample sequenced in a study of blood T cell repertoires in COVID-19. The protocol was immunoSEQ multiplex PCR, while the TCRdb copy is restricted to in-frame clones and leaves out a portion. Of more than 120,000 clones listed, about nine tenths are singletons. What was sequenced was peripheral blood. The receptors here all came from a human donor in a cohort sampled during active COVID-19.

This chain links TRBV7-3 with TRBJ1-6, with TRBD1 as a possible D gene (6 bases). The length of the CDR3 is 14 residues. The V and J ends lost 3 bases and 9 bases respectively, with 12 bases between them. The germline V gene has CDR1 SGHTA and CDR2 FQGTGA. The CDR3 DNA reads as TGTGCCAGCAGCTTTGGGGGACACGGTTCACCCCTCCACTTT. It codes for CASSFGGHGSPLHF.

The chain uses TRBV4-1 and TRBJ2-1; 10 bases map to TRBD1. This CDR3 spans 16 amino acids. Per the germline V gene, CDR1 is MGHRA and CDR2 is YSYEKL. After removal of 0 bases from V and 6 bases from J, the junction contained 5 bases not matched to a gene. CDR3 nucleotide sequence: TGCGCCAGCAGCCAAGATAGAGACAGGGGGCTCAATGAGCAGTTCTTC. It encodes CASSQDRDRGLNEQFF.

V is TRBV4-1 and J is TRBJ2-7, with 7 bases matching TRBD2. V gave up 0 bases and J gave up 3 bases; unmatched junction bases: 14. This CDR3 is built from 18 residues. Germline-derived CDR1 and CDR2 are MGHRA and YSYEKL. The CDR3 DNA reads TGCGCCAGCAGCCAAGAGGGAACTCAGACTAGCTTGGTCTACGAGCAGTACTTC. This encodes CASSQEGTQTSLVYEQYF.

This clone is a singleton in its sample. The rearrangement joins TRBV21-1 to TRBJ2-1; the D call TRBD1 from the table was never checked on the DNA. TRBV21-1 is an annotated pseudogene. The CDR3 has 13 amino acids. CDR3 sequence reads: CASLRGNYNEQFF. In DNA, the CDR3 is TGTGCCAGCTTGAGGGGGAACTACAATGAGCAGTTCTTC.

V and J are TRBV12-3 or TRBV12-4 and TRBJ2-5, with TRBD2 as a possible D gene (6 bases). The length of the CDR3 is 13 residues. Trimming took 3 bases from V and 3 from J, leaving 8 bases between them. The CDR3 DNA sequence: TGTGCCAGCAGTTTCGGGGGTAAAGAGACCCAGTACTTC. Its translation is CASSFGGKETQYF.

The chain links TRBV4-3 to TRBJ1-6, with 12 bases fitting TRBD1. The trim removed 4 bases at V and 7 bases at J, leaving 5 bases unmatched. The CDR3 has 16 amino acids. Per germline, CDR1 LGHNA and CDR2 YSLEER. The CDR3 loop is CASSPGTGGGNSPLHF. The CDR3 region has the DNA TGCGCCAGCAGCCCCGGGACAGGGGGCGGGAATTCACCCCTCCACTTT.

CDR3 residues: CASSIRDRADEQYF. DNA for the CDR3: TGCGCCAGCAGCATCCGGGACAGGGCCGACGAGCAGTACTTC. The chain combines TRBV5-1 with TRBJ2-7, with 9 bases identical to TRBD1. CDR1 is SGHRS, CDR2 YFSETQ, per germline. V gave up 4 bases and J gave up 5 bases; unmatched junction bases: 7. The CDR3 is 14 amino acids. The variable domain in full, with the rest retrieved from reference TRBV5-1 and TRBJ2-7, is KAGVTQTPRYLIKTRGQQVTLSCSPISGHRSVSWYQQTPGQGLQFLFEYFSETQRNKGNFPGRFSGRQFSNSRSEMNVSTLELGDSALYLCASSIRDRADEQYFGPGTRLTVT.

The gene calls are TRBV30 and TRBJ2-1; 8 bases map to TRBD1. After removal of 2 bases from V and 6 bases from J, the junction contained 9 bases not matched to a gene. Germline lookup yields CDR1 GTSNPN and CDR2 SVGIG (reference sequence). This CDR3 region has 15 residues. The CDR3 reads CAWSLGTGRANEQFF. The CDR3 DNA is TGTGCCTGGAGTTTGGGGACAGGACGGGCCAATGAGCAGTTCTTC.

The chain employs TRBV11-2 and TRBJ2-1, with 10 bases that match TRBD1. Germline assignment: CDR1 SGHAT and CDR2 FQNNGV. V dropped 6 bases and J dropped 5; count of bases not matched to a gene: 7. This CDR3 contains 15 residues. CDR3 protein: CASRSRTGGNNEQFF. CDR3 sequence (DNA): TGTGCCAGCAGATCACGGACAGGGGGAAACAATGAGCAGTTCTTC.

The chain has TRBV4-3 and TRBJ2-5; tentatively, D is TRBD2 (6 bases). V lost 3 bases and J 4 bases, leaving 12 bases between the germline ends. The germline V gene has CDR1 LGHNA and CDR2 YSLEER. The CDR3 contains 14 residues. The CDR3 reads CASSQGQGGETQYF. The CDR3 coding sequence is TGCGCCAGCAGCCAGGGGCAGGGAGGAGAGACCCAGTACTTC.

The CDR3 nucleotides read TGTGCCAGCAGCTTAGGGACTTCGCGGTACCAAGAGACCCAGTACTTC. Translating gives CASSLGTSRYQETQYF. The genes are TRBV11-2 and TRBJ2-5; tentative D call: TRBD2 (5 bases). CDR3 length equals 16 residues. V lost 1 base to trimming and J lost 0 bases, with 12 bases between them. Germline CDR1 SGHAT, CDR2 FQNNGV.

The chain couples TRBV7-3 to TRBJ2-7; D might be TRBD1 (6 bases). The V and J ends lost 5 bases and 3 bases respectively, with 14 bases between them. CDR1 and CDR2 (germline): SGHTA, FQGTGA. This CDR3 comprises 14 residues. The CDR3 reads CASSPPVTGYEQYF. DNA of the CDR3: TGTGCCAGCAGCCCCCCTGTGACAGGCTACGAGCAGTACTTC.